One sample yielded the 18 T cell receptor beta chains listed below, sequenced in a study of cytomegalovirus exposure and HLA in healthy donors. PCR employed 60 Vbeta and 13 Jbeta primers. The assay was immunoSEQ multiplex PCR, and TCRdb's table has in-frame clones only and misses some. Here the sample spans about 150,000 clones, about 76% being singletons. The sample comprised PBMCs. The receptors shown here come from a woman aged 40 to 50 in good health and CMV-seronegative.

The chain carries TRBV28 and TRBJ1-1; D might be TRBD1 (6 bases). There are 14 residues in the CDR3. The germline gives CDR1 MDHEN, CDR2 SYDVKM. V lost 6 bases to trimming and J lost 0 bases, with 11 bases between them. Written as DNA, the CDR3 is TGTGCCAGCAGGCCAGGGACAATGAACACTGAAGCTTTCTTT. This gives the protein CASRPGTMNTEAFF.

V usage is TRBV20-1 and J usage is TRBJ2-7; D is unresolved. This CDR3 comprises 10 residues. Looked up from germline, CDR1 is DFQATT and CDR2 is SNEGSKA (reference sequence). Trimming stripped 3 bases from V and 4 bases from J, with 4 bases between. CDR3 in amino acids: CSASVYEQYF. The CDR3 coding sequence is TGCAGTGCTAGCGTGTACGAGCAGTACTTC.

CDR3 amino acids: CASSQVVLPGTDTQYF. In DNA form, the CDR3 reads TGTGCCAGCAGCCAAGTTGTCCTGCCAGGCACAGATACGCAGTATTTT. This rearrangement joins TRBV14 to TRBJ2-3; D gene unclear. This CDR3 comprises 16 residues. The V end was cut by 1 base, the J end by 1 base, with 12 bases between. Germline V gene sequence: CDR1 SGHDN, CDR2 FVKESK.

This clone has more than one count but fewer than ten. This chain joins TRBV11-2 and TRBJ1-1; D perhaps matches TRBD1 (6 bases). The CDR3 has 15 residues. Germline CDR1 is SGHAT and CDR2 is FQNNGV. Trimming removed 5 bases at V and 5 bases at J, with 18 bases between. CDR3 nucleotide sequence: TGTGCCAGCAGCCCATGGGGGGGGGCAGGGACTGAAGCTTTCTTT. This sequence encodes CASSPWGGAGTEAFF.

This clone was detected only once. V is TRBV28 and J is TRBJ1-2; maybe TRBD1 (6 bases). The V end was cut by 3 bases, the J end by 5 bases, with 13 bases between. The CDR3 loop spans 14 amino acids. Germline CDR1 reads MDHEN; CDR2 reads SYDVKM. The DNA of the CDR3 is TGTGCCAGCAGTTTCGGGGGGCGAGGGTATGGCTACACCTTC. Protein product: CASSFGGRGYGYTF.

The chain is built from TRBV12-5 and TRBJ1-5, with D perhaps TRBD1 (6 bases). Germline values: CDR1 LGHNT, CDR2 FRNRAP. Trimming removed 2 bases at V and 1 base at J, with 6 bases between. The CDR3 length is 14 residues. The CDR3 sequence is CASGLTGSNQPQHF. In DNA, the CDR3 is TGTGCTAGTGGTTTGACAGGGAGCAATCAGCCCCAGCATTTT. The variable domain in full, with the rest retrieved from reference TRBV12-5 and TRBJ1-5, is DARVTQTPRHKVTEMGQEVTMRCQPILGHNTVFWYRQTMMQGLELLAYFRNRAPLDDSGMPKDRFSAEMPDATLATLKIQPSEPRDSAVYFCASGLTGSNQPQHFGDGTRLSIL.

The rearrangement uses TRBV6-1 and TRBJ2-1, with TRBD2 matching over 9 bases. This CDR3 has 14 residues. J lost 7 bases, V lost 6 bases, and 7 bases had no gene match. Looked up from germline, CDR1 is MNHNS and CDR2 is SASEGT. This CDR3 is CASSRRGGVNEQFF. DNA for the CDR3: TGTGCCAGCAGCCGGCGGGGGGGCGTAAATGAGCAGTTCTTC.

The gene calls are TRBV7-9 and TRBJ1-3, with 7 bases lining up with TRBD1. The germline V gene encodes CDR1 SEHNR and CDR2 FQNEAQ (reference sequence). J gave up 4 bases and V 4 bases, and 7 bases lay outside the gene matches. There are 15 residues in the CDR3. Written as DNA, the CDR3 is TGTGCCAGCAGCTCGGGACAGCCCGACGGAAACACCATATATTTT. Amino acids: CASSSGQPDGNTIYF.

The chain employs TRBV5-1 and TRBJ2-5; the D gene is possibly TRBD2 (6 bases). Germline loops: CDR1 SGHRS, CDR2 YFSETQ. The CDR3 length is 13 residues. The germline V and J ends were trimmed by 2 bases and 3 bases, with 8 bases remaining between them. CDR3 in amino acids: CASSFGGKETQYF. The DNA of the CDR3 is TGCGCCAGCAGCTTCGGGGGAAAAGAGACCCAGTACTTC.

The chain uses TRBV5-6 and TRBJ1-2, with 7 nucleotides matching TRBD1. Trimming cost V 3 bases and J 4 bases; bases outside gene matches: 15. Per the germline V gene, CDR1 is SGHDT and CDR2 is YYEEEE. This CDR3 comprises 17 residues. The CDR3 DNA is TGTGCCAGCAGCTCAGACTTGACAGGGAAGAGGGCCTATGGCTACACCTTC. Translation gives CASSSDLTGKRAYGYTF.

This sequence joins TRBV28 and TRBJ1-5, with a possible D match to TRBD1 (6 bases). In germline, CDR1 is MDHEN, CDR2 SYDVKM. Between the trimmed V and J ends, which lost 5 bases and 4 bases, there was a span of 15 bases. The CDR3 contains 15 residues. CDR3: CASSGGSTGNQPQHF. CDR3 DNA: TGTGCCAGCAGTGGGGGTTCGACAGGTAATCAGCCCCAGCATTTT.

The CDR3 sequence: CASSVGLAGAQETQYF. DNA for the CDR3: TGTGCCAGCAGCGTAGGACTAGCGGGGGCACAAGAGACCCAGTACTTC. The chain is built from TRBV9 and TRBJ2-5, with 12 nucleotides matching TRBD2. CDR3 length equals 16 residues. Germline loops: CDR1 SGDLS, CDR2 YYNGEE. V lost 0 bases, J lost 2 bases, and 2 bases stayed unmatched.

The gene calls are TRBV5-1 and TRBJ1-2; weak D call: TRBD1 (5 bases). Between the trimmed V and J ends, which lost 0 bases and 0 bases, there was a span of 6 bases. Germline CDR1 and CDR2: SGHRS and YFSETQ. The CDR3 consists of 14 residues. The CDR3 is CASSLGTSNYGYTF. The CDR3 nucleotides read TGCGCCAGCAGCTTGGGGACATCTAACTATGGCTACACCTTC.

The CDR3: CASSHTGTSGGAEYNEQFF. For the CDR3, the DNA is TGTGCCAGCAGCCACACCGGGACTAGCGGGGGGGCCGAATACAATGAGCAGTTCTTC. This rearrangement joins TRBV4-2 to TRBJ2-1; TRBD2 matches at 16 bases. The germline V gene encodes CDR1 LGHNA and CDR2 YNFKEQ. This CDR3 has 19 amino acids. The trim removed 3 bases at V and 4 bases at J, leaving 9 bases unmatched.

The J gene is TRBJ2-3, the V gene TRBV28; 10 bases are shared with TRBD1. Trimming cost V 4 bases and J 9 bases; bases outside gene matches: 13. Germline V gene data show CDR1 as MDHEN and CDR2 as SYDVKM. The CDR3 runs 16 residues. CDR3 protein: CASSSMLGTGVGTQYF. CDR3 coding DNA: TGTGCCAGCAGTTCAATGCTTGGGACAGGGGTTGGGACGCAGTATTTT.

J is TRBJ1-2 and V is TRBV2; D is unclear. The CDR3 is made up of 13 amino acids. Trimming pared 2 bases from V and 3 bases from J, leaving 7 bases between. Germline assignment: CDR1 SNHLY and CDR2 FYNNEI. The CDR3 sequence: CASSELGYYGYTF. Here the CDR3 DNA reads TGTGCCAGCAGTGAATTGGGCTACTATGGCTACACCTTC.

This clone was seen once. The chain recombines TRBV25-1 with TRBJ2-1; TRBD2 is a possible D gene (5 bases). This CDR3 contains 15 residues. The germline V gene encodes CDR1 MGHDK and CDR2 SYGVNS. The V gene lost 10 bases and the J gene lost 3 bases, with 19 bases spanning the gap. This CDR3 reads CATTSPRTYYNEQFF. The CDR3 DNA is TGTGCCACCACCTCCCCCCGGACTTACTACAATGAGCAGTTCTTC. The variable domain in full, completed from reference TRBV25-1 and TRBJ2-1, reads EADIYQTPRYLVIGTGKKITLECSQTMGHDKMYWYQQDPGMELHLIHYSYGVNSTEKGDLSSESTVSRIRTEHFPLTLESARPSHTSQYLCATTSPRTYYNEQFFGPGTRLTVL.

The chain is built from TRBV28 and TRBJ1-2, with 8 bases matching TRBD1. This CDR3 comprises 16 residues. The trim removed 6 bases at V and 0 bases at J, leaving 9 bases unmatched. Germline-derived CDR1 and CDR2 are MDHEN and SYDVKM. For the CDR3, the DNA is TGTGCCAGCAGCATCACCGGACAGGGATCTAACTATGGCTACACCTTC. This translates into CASSITGQGSNYGYTF.